The sequence of this T cell receptor beta chain was determined in a study of T cell responses to AZD1222 COVID-19 vaccine. Per germline, CDR1 LNHDA and CDR2 SQIVND (reference sequence). Trimming pared 8 bases from V and 10 bases from J, leaving 15 bases between. The CDR3 loop spans 12 amino acids. Note on this clone: Its specificity is unknown.

Whole-study results and caveats: The breadth and depth of Spike-specific TCRs increased once two AZD1222 doses had been given. Samples come after the peak T cell response, not at day 14. The study identified only a handful of AZD1222 recipients as seropositive at baseline.

Repertoires were generated with immunoSEQ multiplex PCR, while TCRdb's copy carries only in-frame clones and drops some. Among 100,000 to 120,000 clones, approximately 94% were seen once, and the ten largest hold roughly 3.1%. This sequence originates from an adult who received the AZD1222 COVID-19 vaccine. The chain couples TRBV19 to TRBJ2-1; possible D gene TRBD2, 6 bases. Material: peripheral blood, obtained 28 days after the second AZD1222 dose. The CDR3 protein is CASSRTTMEQFF. The CDR3 DNA follows: TGTGCCAGTTCGCGGACTACCATGGAGCAGTTCTTC.